This T cell receptor (beta chain) appears in the sequencing data of a study of immune cell composition in non-small cell lung cancer. This clone was seen a few times. Germline V lookup: CDR1 SGHVS, CDR2 FNYEAQ. V was pared by 1 base and J by 4 bases, with 9 bases of the junction left unmatched. The CDR3 is 17 residues long. The normal lung sample lay at least 3 cm, and maximally far, from the tumour. The table came from immunoSEQ multiplex PCR; TCRdb's copy has only in-frame clones and leaves some out. The sample carries about 3,300 clones, over 60% recorded once. These data also formed part of another study, on CD4 T cells in lung cancer.

The chain uses TRBV7-6 and TRBJ1-5; TRBD1 agrees at 8 bases. This clonotype was sampled from a human donor with non-small cell lung cancer. Source material: non-adjacent lung tissue. CDR3 amino acids: CASSLVFPGGGNQPQHF. CDR3 DNA: TGTGCCAGCAGCTTAGTTTTCCCAGGGGGCGGGAATCAGCCCCAGCATTTT.